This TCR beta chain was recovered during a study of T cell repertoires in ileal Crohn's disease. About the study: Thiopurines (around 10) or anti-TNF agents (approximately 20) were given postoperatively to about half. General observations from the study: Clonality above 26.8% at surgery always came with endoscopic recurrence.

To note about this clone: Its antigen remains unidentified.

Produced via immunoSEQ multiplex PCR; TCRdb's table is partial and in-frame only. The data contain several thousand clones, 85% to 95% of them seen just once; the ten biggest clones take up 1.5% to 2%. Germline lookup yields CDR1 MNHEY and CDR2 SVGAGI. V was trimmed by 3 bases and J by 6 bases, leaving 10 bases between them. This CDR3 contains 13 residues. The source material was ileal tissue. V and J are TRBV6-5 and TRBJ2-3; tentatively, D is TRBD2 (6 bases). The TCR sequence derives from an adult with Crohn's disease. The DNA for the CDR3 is TGTGCCAGCAGTTATTCGGGGGTGGATACGCAGTATTTT. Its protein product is CASSYSGVDTQYF.